This T cell receptor (beta chain) was sequenced for a study of blood T cell repertoires in COVID-19. Study details: Researchers got acute and convalescent COVID-19 samples from the United States, Italy and Spain. T cells, B-cell-depleted T cells, or PBMCs provided the cDNA or gDNA that served as material.

The CDR3 consists of 15 residues. Trimming took 1 base from V and 0 from J; bases not matched to a gene: 1. CDR1 SEHNR and CDR2 FQNEAQ come from the germline V gene (reference sequence). Authors' data handling: Amplification of reference gene primers provided the estimated nucleated cell counts. Sequencing used immunoSEQ multiplex PCR; TCRdb keeps in-frame clones, though not all of them. V, J and clone size are taken as reported in that table, and D and trimming were inferred from the DNA itself. The table includes about 170,000 clones, about 86% detected once. The sample comprised peripheral blood. The V call is TRBV7-9, the J call TRBJ1-1, with 8 bases aligning to TRBD1. The clonotype originates from a man between 50 and 59 years old with active or convalescent COVID-19. CDR3 sequence reads: CASSLGTGMNTEAFF. For the CDR3, the DNA is TGTGCCAGCAGCTTAGGGACAGGGATGAACACTGAAGCTTTCTTT.